This TCR beta chain was recorded in a study of T-cell reconstitution after alpha-beta-depleted transplantation in children. In its sample, this clonotype was seen many times. Unique molecular identifiers were built into the TCRbeta library. In TCRdb, the PCR reads were re-called with MiXCR into one record per CDR3 protein. Of about 240,000 distinct CDR3 sequences listed, about 12% are singletons. Losses at the gene ends were 3 bases for V and 3 bases for J; bases not matched to a gene: 4. Germline CDR1 and CDR2: MNHEY and SMNVEV (reference sequence). The CDR3 spans 15 residues. The sequence was collected from a human donor who donated a stem cell graft to a child with acute lymphoblastic leukemia. The sample here was PBMCs from the stem cell graft donor, taken from the stem cell graft. This sequence joins TRBV27 and TRBJ2-2, with TRBD2 matching over 7 bases. The CDR3 protein is CASSFSLADTGELFF. The CDR3, as DNA: TGTGCCAGCAGTTTCTCCCTAGCGGACACCGGGGAGCTGTTTTTT.